These T cell receptor beta chains were read from a single sample in a study of T cells in Graves' hyperthyroidism and ophthalmopathy. MiXCR was run by TCRdb on the multiplex PCR reads, yielding one entry per CDR3 protein. Counted here are hundreds of thousands of distinct CDR3 sequences, 11% to 15% occurring once; the ten biggest clones make up 10%. What was sequenced was blood. The receptors were gathered from a woman aged 18-35 years with Graves' hyperthyroidism. The CDR3 runs from the conserved cysteine through the conserved F or W.

V gene: TRBV30; J gene: TRBJ2-7; CDR3 protein: CAWEDTSYEQYF
V gene: TRBV3-1; J gene: TRBJ2-3; CDR3 protein: CASSQERPLKQYF
V gene: TRBV20-1; J gene: TRBJ2-5; CDR3 protein: CSARDRASGRYQETQYF
V gene: TRBV28; J gene: TRBJ1-5; CDR3 protein: CASSPTGVVNQPQHF
V gene: TRBV30; J gene: TRBJ2-7; CDR3 protein: CACDFGLVLKPHEQYF
V gene: TRBV5-8; J gene: TRBJ2-4; CDR3 protein: CASSLEEGAKNIQYF
V gene: TRBV4-1; J gene: TRBJ2-5; CDR3 protein: CASSHLGLAGVLETQYF
V gene: TRBV10-3; J gene: TRBJ2-7; CDR3 protein: CASGSSCEQYF
V gene: TRBV28; J gene: TRBJ2-3; CDR3 protein: CASNQLAGRLGTQYF
V gene: TRBV6-1; J gene: TRBJ2-7; CDR3 protein: CASRTTGDYEQYF
V gene: TRBV20-1; J gene: TRBJ2-1; CDR3 protein: CSASWVTDNEQFF
V gene: TRBV20-1; J gene: TRBJ1-1; CDR3 protein: CSARSWLVRGAFF
V gene: TRBV27; J gene: TRBJ2-7; CDR3 protein: CASRGRNEQYF
V gene: TRBV3-1; J gene: TRBJ2-7; CDR3 protein: CASSLGTSGRSEQYF
V gene: TRBV11-2; J gene: TRBJ1-2; CDR3 protein: CASSQGWDYDYTF
V gene: TRBV6-5; J gene: TRBJ1-5; CDR3 protein: CASSYSGQGAPSRVAQHF
V gene: TRBV7-2; J gene: TRBJ2-5; CDR3 protein: CASSPLQGTQYF
V gene: TRBV27; J gene: TRBJ2-1; CDR3 protein: CASSLAPLGYNEQFF
V gene: TRBV30; J gene: TRBJ1-5; CDR3 protein: CAWSSGQNNQPQHF
V gene: TRBV10-3; J gene: TRBJ2-5; CDR3 protein: CAISDLGQQETQYF
V gene: TRBV30; J gene: TRBJ1-6; CDR3 protein: CAWLPYLSSPLHF
V gene: TRBV7-9; J gene: TRBJ2-1; CDR3 protein: CASSLPPRGSSYNEQFF
V gene: TRBV24-1; J gene: TRBJ2-5; CDR3 protein: CATSDNTGFQETQYF
V gene: TRBV4-1; J gene: TRBJ1-4; CDR3 protein: CASSHRDRVPHQVNEKLFF
V gene: TRBV6-2/TRBV6-3; J gene: TRBJ2-5; CDR3 protein: CATLKVTGVQETQYF
V gene: TRBV7-8; J gene: TRBJ1-2; CDR3 protein: CASSARTALGYGYTF
V gene: TRBV20-1; J gene: TRBJ1-6; CDR3 protein: CSATRDENSPLHF
V gene: TRBV4-1; J gene: TRBJ2-7; CDR3 protein: CASSQEPGSAYEQYF